The clone carrying this TCR beta chain was counted between two and nine times. Its antigen is unknown. cDNA molecules, individually, were tagged with unique molecular identifiers. TCRdb analysed the 5' RACE reads with MiXCR anew, one entry per CDR3 protein. The sample shows about 52,000 distinct CDR3 sequences, 11% of them seen only once. This sample was taken from a study of early T cells in non-severe SARS-CoV-2 infection. In the study overall: The authors sequenced bulk RNA from unsorted whole blood, leaving chains unpaired. Broader study findings: Matches to VDJdb favored anti-spike CD8 responses and missed private and CD4 specificities.

From germline, CDR1 is SGHVS and CDR2 FNYEAQ. Trimming removed 5 bases from V and 3 bases from J, with 13 bases in between. This CDR3 has 14 amino acids. Sequencing was performed on whole blood. The sequence was obtained from an adult who was a healthcare worker with PCR-confirmed SARS-CoV-2 infection or an uninfected control (not recorded which). The chain links TRBV7-6 to TRBJ2-5; D possibly corresponds to TRBD2 (6 bases). The CDR3 loop reads CASSPGTDEETQYF. CDR3 coding DNA: TGTGCCAGCAGCCCAGGGACTGATGAAGAGACCCAGTACTTC.